This T cell receptor beta chain emerged from a study of cytomegalovirus exposure and HLA in healthy donors. Study-wide points: A cluster of highly shared sequence variants was likely a sequencing artifact. Within an earlier analysis, most TCR beta V segments proved productive either about 87% or about 30% of the time.

CDR3 length equals 17 residues. V was clipped by 4 bases and J by 1 base; unmatched bases: 8. The V gene's germline CDR1 is SGHRS and CDR2 YFSETQ. Donors consisted of healthy bone marrow donors. Remarks on this clone: Its specificity is unknown.

The PCR employed 60 Vbeta primers together with 13 Jbeta primers. The repertoire was sequenced with immunoSEQ multiplex PCR; TCRdb's copy has only in-frame clones and lacks some. The sample contains about 130,000 clones, about 77% of which appear only once. V and J are TRBV5-1 and TRBJ2-6; 7 bases fit TRBD1. This TCR was sampled from a man in his fifties or sixties in good health and CMV-seronegative. The sequencing input was PBMCs. CDR3 DNA: TGCGCCAGCAGCCTACTGACAGGGAGTTCTGGGGCCAACGTCCTGACTTTC. This sequence encodes CASSLLTGSSGANVLTF.